What follows are 30 T cell receptor beta chains derived from one specimen sequenced in a study of identical twins. MiXCR was run by TCRdb on the 5' RACE reads, yielding one entry per CDR3 protein. The repertoire consists of 200,000 to 300,000 distinct CDR3 sequences, with around 7% occurring once and the leading ten covering around 3.4%. These records were also assigned to another study, of yellow fever vaccine responses in identical twins.

The sequenced sample was memory (CD45RO+) T cells sorted from blood. The receptors were sampled from a woman under 30 in good health.

This clonotype was counted many times. The rearrangement links TRBV5-1 to TRBJ2-7, with D possibly being TRBD1 (5 bases). Germline CDR1 reads SGHRS; CDR2 reads YFSETQ. The V end was cut by 0 bases, the J end by 0 bases, with 7 bases between. There are 14 residues in the CDR3. CDR3 sequence (DNA): TGCGCCAGCAGCTTGGGCGGACACTCCTACGAGCAGTACTTC. This encodes CASSLGGHSYEQYF.

This clonotype was observed a few times. The chain combines TRBV12-3 or TRBV12-4 with TRBJ1-1, with a possible D match to TRBD1 (5 bases). V was trimmed by 8 bases and J by 5 bases, leaving 21 bases between them. The CDR3 sequence is 15 residues long. CDR3 region: CASSTLGQRETEAFF. CDR3 sequence (DNA): TGTGCCAGCTCAACATTGGGGCAGCGGGAGACTGAAGCTTTCTTT.

In this sample, this clonotype turned up many times. This sequence joins TRBV7-2 and TRBJ2-2; D is unresolved. Germline V gene sequence: CDR1 SGHTA, CDR2 FQGNSA. Trimming took 0 bases from V and 2 from J, leaving 7 bases between them. CDR3 length: 15 amino acids. The CDR3 DNA is TGTGCCAGCAGCTTAGCCCGTGGAAACACCGGGGAGCTGTTTTTT. Amino acid sequence: CASSLARGNTGELFF. Complete variable domain (other parts from reference TRBV7-2 and TRBJ2-2): GAGVSQSPSNKVTEKGKDVELRCDPISGHTALYWYRQSLGQGLEFLIYFQGNSAPDKSGLPSDRFSAERTGGSVSTLTIQRTQQEDSAVYLCASSLARGNTGELFFGEGSRLTVL.

This clonotype has a handful of counts. The chain combines TRBV11-3 with TRBJ2-3; D gene unclear. Germline CDR1 SGHNT, CDR2 YENEEA. V shed 5 bases and J shed 4 bases, with 4 bases lying between them. The CDR3 runs to 11 residues. DNA of the CDR3: TGTGCCAGCAGCCCCTCAGATACGCAGTATTTT. Residues: CASSPSDTQYF.

Concerning this clonotype: Possible read error: a much larger clone is one base away. The chain links TRBV12-3 or TRBV12-4 to TRBJ2-3, with D possibly being TRBD1 or TRBD2 (5 bases each). There are 15 residues in the CDR3. V dropped 3 bases and J dropped 0 bases, with 10 bases sitting between them. The CDR3 DNA reads as TGTGCCAGCAGTTTTAAGGGGACCAGCACAGATACGCAGTATTTT. This gives the protein CASSFKGTSTDTQYF.

This clonotype was seen at least ten times. The rearrangement joins TRBV10-3 to TRBJ2-1, with D possibly TRBD2 on 6 matching bases. The germline gives CDR1 ENHRY, CDR2 SYGVKD. V lost 0 bases and J lost 10, with 10 bases in between. This CDR3 is built from 13 residues. This CDR3 reads CAISESGLAEQFF. As DNA, the CDR3 is TGTGCCATCAGTGAGTCGGGCCTAGCGGAGCAGTTCTTC.

V usage is TRBV3-1 and J usage is TRBJ2-1; 10 positions agree with TRBD1. Unmatched junction bases numbered 6, after V lost 6 bases and J lost 4 bases. The CDR3 consists of 15 residues. Germline lookup yields CDR1 LGHDT and CDR2 YNNKEL (reference sequence). DNA for the CDR3: TGTGCCAGCAGACCGGGACAGGGGACGTACAATGAGCAGTTCTTC. It is translated as CASRPGQGTYNEQFF.

The V gene is TRBV3-1, the J gene TRBJ2-7; a possible D gene is TRBD1 (5 bases). The CDR3 totals 14 residues. V was trimmed by 6 bases and J by 0 bases, leaving 12 bases between them. CDR1 LGHDT and CDR2 YNNKEL come from the germline V gene (reference sequence). CDR3 in amino acids: CASSLFGASYEQYF. The CDR3 DNA reads TGTGCCAGCAGTCTTTTTGGGGCCTCCTACGAGCAGTACTTC.

This clonotype was seen repeatedly, ten times or more. This chain uses TRBV7-9 with TRBJ2-1; 8 nucleotides agree with TRBD1. The CDR3 spans 14 residues. After removal of 1 base from V and 6 bases from J, the junction contained 2 bases not matched to a gene. Germline CDR1 is SEHNR and CDR2 is FQNEAQ (reference sequence). This CDR3 is CASSLGQGFNEQFF. The CDR3 DNA sequence: TGTGCCAGCAGCTTAGGACAGGGGTTCAATGAGCAGTTCTTC.

The CDR3 here is CATADNYQGQPQHF. CDR3 coding DNA: TGTGCCACCGCGGACAATTATCAAGGGCAGCCCCAGCATTTT. The chain combines TRBV24-1 with TRBJ1-5; TRBD1 might be the D (5 bases). CDR1 and CDR2 (germline): KGHDR, SFDVKD. Trimming stripped 9 bases from V and 7 bases from J, with 18 bases between. The CDR3 is 14 amino acids.

This clonotype has just a few counts. V and J are TRBV7-2 and TRBJ2-5; D remains unclear. The V end lost 5 bases, the J end lost 7 bases, and 11 bases lay between the germline ends. The CDR3 has 12 amino acids. Germline loops: CDR1 SGHTA, CDR2 FQGNSA. CDR3 DNA sequence: TGTGCCAGCAGCCCCCCGTTCGGGACCCAGTACTTC. This gives the protein CASSPPFGTQYF.

The chain employs TRBV3-1 and TRBJ1-2; D gene uncertain. CDR1 and CDR2 (germline): LGHDT, YNNKEL (reference sequence). The CDR3 covers 14 residues. V was trimmed by 6 bases and J by 3 bases, leaving 14 bases between them. The CDR3 DNA follows: TGTGCCAGCAGTCGATTTCCTGAGGACTATGGCTACACCTTC. It specifies CASSRFPEDYGYTF.

This chain uses TRBV7-4 with TRBJ1-1; D gene ambiguous. The V gene's germline CDR1 is SGHVT and CDR2 SQSDAQ. The CDR3 has 13 residues. V was pared by 8 bases and J by 2 bases, with 12 bases between. The CDR3 sequence is CASCGQINTEAFF. CDR3 nucleotide sequence: TGTGCCAGCTGCGGGCAGATCAACACTGAAGCTTTCTTT.

This clonotype was observed a few times. The chain couples TRBV5-8 to TRBJ2-5, with D uncertain. This CDR3 has 11 residues. V was clipped by 9 bases and J by 2 bases, with 8 bases between them. CDR1 SGHTS and CDR2 YDEGEE come from the germline V gene. CDR3 amino acids: CATERQETQYF. The CDR3 nucleotides are TGTGCCACCGAGAGACAAGAGACCCAGTACTTC.

This clonotype has a handful of counts. J is TRBJ2-1 and V is TRBV28; 13 nucleotides line up with TRBD2. J was trimmed by 1 base and V by 6 bases; bases with no gene match: 12. This CDR3 is built from 19 residues. Germline V gene sequence: CDR1 MDHEN, CDR2 SYDVKM. CDR3 sequence reads: CASSPRTSGSISSYNEQFF. In DNA, the CDR3 is TGTGCCAGCAGCCCCCGGACTAGCGGGAGTATCTCGTCCTACAATGAGCAGTTCTTC. Filled out from reference TRBV28 and TRBJ2-1, the complete variable domain reads DVKVTQSSRYLVKRTGEKVFLECVQDMDHENMFWYRQDPGLGLRLIYFSYDVKMKEKGDIPEGYSVSREKKERFSLILESASTNQTSMYLCASSPRTSGSISSYNEQFFGPGTRLTVL.

This clonotype was picked up many times. The rearrangement joins TRBV7-9 to TRBJ2-5; D not certain. V shed 6 bases and J shed 3 bases, with 14 bases lying between them. CDR1 is SEHNR and CDR2 is FQNEAQ in the germline V gene (reference sequence). This CDR3 is built from 14 residues. The CDR3, as DNA: TGTGCCAGCAGGCCCGATCGGGTCGAAGAGACCCAGTACTTC. Its protein product is CASRPDRVEETQYF. The whole variable domain, remainder taken from reference TRBV7-9 and TRBJ2-5, is DTGVSQNPRHKITKRGQNVTFRCDPISEHNRLYWYRQTLGQGPEFLTYFQNEAQLEKSRLLSDRFSAERPKGSFSTLEIQRTEQGDSAMYLCASRPDRVEETQYFGPGTRLLVL.

In its sample, this clonotype was seen a few times. The CDR3 region has the DNA TGCAGTGCTAGACATTTGAACAGGGGTGCCACTGAAGCTTTCTTT. It translates to CSARHLNRGATEAFF. This chain uses TRBV20-1 with TRBJ1-1, with TRBD1 matching over 7 bases. CDR1 and CDR2 from the germline V gene are DFQATT and SNEGSKA (reference sequence). The CDR3 is made up of 15 amino acids. The V and J ends lost 2 bases and 4 bases, in that order; junction bases with no gene match: 10.

This clonotype showed up many times. This chain uses TRBV28 with TRBJ2-4; 8 nucleotides agree with TRBD2. CDR1 is MDHEN and CDR2 is SYDVKM in the germline V gene. V lost 4 bases and J lost 7; bases outside the gene matches: 6. The CDR3 length is 14 residues. CDR3 loop: CASSYRGGPNIQYF. As DNA, the CDR3 is TGTGCCAGCAGTTATCGGGGGGGGCCCAACATTCAGTACTTC.

This clonotype was observed a handful of times. The V and J genes are TRBV10-1 and TRBJ2-2; 9 bases are a match to TRBD2. This CDR3 has 16 residues. The ends lost 7 bases at V and 0 bases at J; junction bases unmatched: 6. CDR1 is WNHNN and CDR2 is SYGVQD in the germline V gene (reference sequence). CDR3 loop: CASTGGGDANTGELFF. DNA for the CDR3: TGCGCCAGCACCGGCGGGGGGGACGCGAACACCGGGGAGCTGTTTTTT.

This clonotype occurred a few times. The chain combines TRBV20-1 with TRBJ1-3, with D possibly being TRBD1 (6 bases). V lost 0 bases and J lost 0, with 21 bases in between. CDR3 length: 19 amino acids. The V gene's germline CDR1 is DFQATT and CDR2 SNEGSKA (reference sequence). CDR3 sequence reads: CSARDLGGRGSHSGNTIYF. The DNA of the CDR3 is TGCAGTGCTAGAGATTTAGGGGGGAGGGGTTCTCACTCTGGAAACACCATATATTTT.

This clonotype was picked up many times. This sequence joins TRBV6-2 or TRBV6-3 and TRBJ1-1; D might be TRBD1 (5 bases). The length of the CDR3 is 13 residues. The V and J ends lost 8 bases and 0 bases respectively, with 10 bases between them. Germline-derived CDR1 and CDR2 are MNHEY and SVGEGT. The CDR3 region is CASRDLMNTEAFF. CDR3 DNA: TGTGCCAGCCGGGACCTCATGAACACTGAAGCTTTCTTT.

In its sample, this clonotype was seen many times. The V gene is TRBV7-8, the J gene TRBJ2-7; D possibly corresponds to TRBD2 (6 bases). The CDR3 runs 17 residues. The V gene's germline CDR1 is SGHVS and CDR2 FQNEAQ. V was pared by 8 bases and J by 2 bases, with 25 bases between. CDR3 bases: TGTGCCAGCCGCTCTAGGAGGGAGGCGGCTGCTCCCTACGAGCAGTACTTC. As protein: CASRSRREAAAPYEQYF.

This clonotype was counted a few times. The CDR3 loop is CASSGMTGGFETQYF. The CDR3 DNA reads TGTGCCAGCAGTGGGATGACAGGGGGCTTTGAGACCCAGTACTTC. This chain joins TRBV2 and TRBJ2-5; 10 bases fit TRBD1. Trimming took 4 bases from V and 5 from J; bases not matched to a gene: 7. Germline loops: CDR1 SNHLY, CDR2 FYNNEI. The CDR3 loop spans 15 amino acids.

This clonotype was detected a few times. The V call is TRBV5-1, the J call TRBJ2-7; 9 bases line up with TRBD2. V lost 4 bases, J lost 0 bases, and 8 bases stayed unmatched. This CDR3 has 16 amino acids. CDR1 and CDR2 from the germline V gene are SGHRS and YFSETQ. The DNA for the CDR3 is TGCGCCAGCAGCACAGGACTAGCGCACAGCTCCTACGAGCAGTACGTC. Protein product: CASSTGLAHSSYEQYV.

At least ten counts were recorded for this clonotype. CDR3 sequence (DNA): TGTGCCAGCAGTTACACCAGCACAGGGACGGGGAGCAATCAGCCCCAGCATTTT. Translated: CASSYTSTGTGSNQPQHF. The chain recombines TRBV6-5 with TRBJ1-5; perhaps TRBD1 as D (6 bases). The CDR3 is 18 amino acids. From germline, CDR1 is MNHEY and CDR2 SVGAGI. V was pared by 2 bases and J by 1 base, with 18 bases between.

This clonotype was picked up many times. This chain connects TRBV7-3 to TRBJ2-1; D remains unclear. Germline lookup yields CDR1 SGHTA and CDR2 FQGTGA. The CDR3 length is 14 residues. The V and J ends lost 6 bases and 3 bases respectively, with 12 bases between them. For the CDR3, the DNA is TGTGCCAGCAGTCACGTTGGCGGCTACAATGAGCAGTTCTTC. Encoded protein: CASSHVGGYNEQFF.

The chain couples TRBV11-2 to TRBJ2-7; 7 bases match TRBD2. Trimming cost V 0 bases and J 3 bases; bases outside gene matches: 8. The CDR3 is made up of 16 amino acids. Germline V gene sequence: CDR1 SGHAT, CDR2 FQNNGV. DNA of the CDR3: TGTGCCAGCAGCTTAGAGGTGCAGCGGGGTTACTACGAGCAGTACTTC. Translated, it gives CASSLEVQRGYYEQYF.

This clonotype occurred a few times. The genes are TRBV7-9 and TRBJ2-1, with 10 bases fitting TRBD2. This CDR3 is built from 14 residues. Trimming at V came to 5 bases and at J to 12 bases, leaving 10 bases not matched to a gene. CDR1 is SEHNR and CDR2 is FQNEAQ in the germline V gene (reference sequence). The CDR3 DNA follows: TGTGCCAGCAGCCAGACTAGCGGGCTAGGTGGGCAGTTCTTC. It specifies CASSQTSGLGGQFF.

The chain recombines TRBV11-3 with TRBJ2-1; TRBD1 is a possible D gene (7 bases). The CDR3 consists of 17 residues. Trimming stripped 1 base from V and 4 bases from J, with 17 bases between. CDR1 SGHNT and CDR2 YENEEA come from the germline V gene. CDR3 in amino acids: CASSLGLAEGAYNEQFF. CDR3 bases: TGTGCCAGCAGCTTAGGTTTAGCGGAGGGGGCATACAATGAGCAGTTCTTC.

This clonotype was seen many times. V is TRBV12-3 or TRBV12-4 and J is TRBJ2-3; 8 nucleotides match TRBD1. J gave up 5 bases and V 4 bases, and 5 bases lay outside the gene matches. The CDR3 contains 14 residues. The CDR3 nucleotides are TGTGCCAGCAGTTCCGACAGGGGCAGAGATACGCAGTATTTT. It yields the protein CASSSDRGRDTQYF.